Ten or more counts support the clone carrying this T cell receptor (beta chain). The antigen is not known. This entry belongs to a study of CD8 T cells in ankylosing spondylitis. Points from the study as a whole: Certain motif variants had earlier appeared in reactive arthritis synovial fluid and blood. In peripheral blood, disease-linked CD8+ clones occurred at relatively low frequencies. According to the report, clones linked to the disease were significantly enriched in matched synovial fluid samples taken from ankylosing spondylitis patients. A motif in TCR beta, a set of roughly eight highly homologous variants, appeared characteristic of ankylosing spondylitis blood.

Trimming took 6 bases from V and 5 from J; bases not matched to a gene: 5. The CDR3 has 13 residues. Each TCR beta library was made by quantitative 5'-RACE that incorporated molecular barcodes. TCRdb used MiXCR to reprocess the 5' RACE reads, holding one entry per CDR3 protein. In the table there are approximately 540,000 distinct CDR3 sequences, 12% of which are singletons. The clonotype originates from a male donor with ankylosing spondylitis. The rearrangement joins TRBV12-3 or TRBV12-4 to TRBJ1-2; 8 nucleotides match TRBD1. Specimen: blood, either unsorted or a sorted T cell fraction (not recorded which). The CDR3 loop is CASSRTGGYGYTF. The CDR3 region has the DNA TGTGCCAGCAGCAGAACAGGGGGGTATGGCTACACCTTC.